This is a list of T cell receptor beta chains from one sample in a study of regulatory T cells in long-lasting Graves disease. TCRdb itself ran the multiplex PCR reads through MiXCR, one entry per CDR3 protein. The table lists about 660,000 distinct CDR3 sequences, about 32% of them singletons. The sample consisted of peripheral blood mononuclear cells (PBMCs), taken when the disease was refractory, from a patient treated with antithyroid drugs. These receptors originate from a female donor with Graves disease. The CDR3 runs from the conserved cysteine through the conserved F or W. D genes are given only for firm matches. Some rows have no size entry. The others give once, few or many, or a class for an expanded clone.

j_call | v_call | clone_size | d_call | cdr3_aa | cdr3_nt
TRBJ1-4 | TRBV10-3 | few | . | CAISDGRMGEKLFF | TGTGCCATCAGTGACGGGCGAATGGGTGAAAAACTGTTTTTT
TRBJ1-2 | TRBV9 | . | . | CASSPAGTYGYTF | TGTGCCAGCAGCCCAGCCGGGACCTATGGCTACACCTTC
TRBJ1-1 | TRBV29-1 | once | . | CSVDSTEAFF | TGCAGCGTTGATAGCACTGAAGCTTTCTTT
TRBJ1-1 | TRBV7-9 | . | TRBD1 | CASSLNTGGAVRDTEAFF | TGTGCCAGCAGCTTAAATACAGGGGGCGCAGTCCGAGACACTGAAGCTTTCTTT
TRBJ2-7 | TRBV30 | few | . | CAWMSVAPSSYEQYF | TGTGCCTGGATGTCCGTAGCGCCGAGCTCCTACGAGCAGTACTTC
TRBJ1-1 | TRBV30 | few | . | CAWSQGPELSFF | TGTGCCTGGAGTCAGGGTCCTGAATTATCTTTCTTT
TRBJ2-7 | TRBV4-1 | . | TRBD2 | CASSHGGRAYEQYF | TGCGCCAGCAGCCACGGCGGGAGGGCCTACGAGCAGTACTTC
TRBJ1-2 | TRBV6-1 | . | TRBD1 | CASRSTGGTYGYTF | TGTGCCAGCAGATCGACAGGGGGAACTTATGGCTACACCTTC
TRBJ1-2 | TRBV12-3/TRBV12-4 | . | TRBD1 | CASSPWTGQNYGYTF | TGTGCCAGCAGTCCCTGGACAGGGCAAAACTATGGCTACACCTTC
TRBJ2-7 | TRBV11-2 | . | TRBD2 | CASNIHIRTSGEQYF | TGTGCCAGCAACATACACATTCGGACTAGCGGGGAGCAGTACTTC
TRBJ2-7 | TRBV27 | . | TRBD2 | CASSQREGLSYEQYF | TGTGCCAGCAGTCAGCGGGAGGGCCTTTCCTACGAGCAGTACTTC
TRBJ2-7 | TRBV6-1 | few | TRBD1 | CASRGRDRLSYEQYF | TGTGCCAGCAGGGGACGGGACAGGCTATCCTACGAGCAGTACTTC
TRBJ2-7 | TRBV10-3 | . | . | CAITDGQISYEQYF | TGTGCCATCACGGACGGCCAGATATCCTACGAGCAGTACTTC
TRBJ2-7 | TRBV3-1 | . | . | CASSQALGGPPYEQYF | TGTGCCAGCAGCCAAGCCTTGGGCGGACCGCCCTACGAGCAGTACTTC
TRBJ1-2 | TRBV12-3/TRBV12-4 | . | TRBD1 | CATSPSTGSSF | TGTGCCACCAGCCCATCGACAGGGAGTAGCTTC